The source of this T cell receptor (beta chain) is a study of T cell responses to AZD1222 COVID-19 vaccine. Study-level points and caveats: Baseline seropositivity occurred in only a handful of AZD1222 recipients. The study reported that nearly half of spike-specific TCRs target unmutated variant regions. Vaccination with two AZD1222 doses was followed by a rise in Spike-specific TCR breadth and depth.

About this clone: Its specificity is not known.

TCRdb's copy holds only in-frame clones and misses some; the assay was immunoSEQ multiplex PCR. The sample contains approximately 35,000 clones, more than 75% of which appear only once. V was clipped by 4 bases and J by 1 base, with 15 bases between them. Germline CDR1 is LGHDT and CDR2 is YNNKEL (reference sequence). The CDR3 totals 16 residues. The chain is built from TRBV3-1 (or the pseudogene TRBV3-2) and TRBJ2-3; possibly TRBD2 for D (6 bases). The receptor was isolated from an adult who received the AZD1222 COVID-19 vaccine. Here the sequenced sample was peripheral blood, taken 28 days after the second AZD1222 dose. The CDR3 spells CASSRGGAAGTDTQYF. For the CDR3, the DNA is TGTGCCAGCAGCCGGGGAGGAGCGGCGGGCACAGATACGCAGTATTTT.